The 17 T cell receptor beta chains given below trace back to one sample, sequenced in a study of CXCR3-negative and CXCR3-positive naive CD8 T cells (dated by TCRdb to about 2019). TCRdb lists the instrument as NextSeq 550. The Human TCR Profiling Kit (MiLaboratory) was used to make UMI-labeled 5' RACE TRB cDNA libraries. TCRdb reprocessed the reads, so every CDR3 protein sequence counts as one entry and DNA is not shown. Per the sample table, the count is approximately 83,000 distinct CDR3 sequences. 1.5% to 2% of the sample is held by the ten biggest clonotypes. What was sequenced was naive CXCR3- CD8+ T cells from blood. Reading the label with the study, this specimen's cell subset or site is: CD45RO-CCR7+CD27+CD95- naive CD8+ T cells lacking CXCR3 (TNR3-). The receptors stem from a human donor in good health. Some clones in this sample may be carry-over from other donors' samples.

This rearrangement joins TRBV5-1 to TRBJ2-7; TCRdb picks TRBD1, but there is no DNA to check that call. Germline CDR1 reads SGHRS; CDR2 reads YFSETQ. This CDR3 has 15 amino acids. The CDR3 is CASSPGPGFPYEQYF.

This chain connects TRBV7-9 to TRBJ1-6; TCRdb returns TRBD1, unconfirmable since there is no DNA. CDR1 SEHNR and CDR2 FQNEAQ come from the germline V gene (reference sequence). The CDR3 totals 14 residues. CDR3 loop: CASSSGQLNSPLHF.

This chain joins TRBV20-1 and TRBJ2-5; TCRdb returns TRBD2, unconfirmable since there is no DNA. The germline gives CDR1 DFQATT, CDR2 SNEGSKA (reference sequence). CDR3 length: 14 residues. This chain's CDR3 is CSVRLAGPRNTQYF.

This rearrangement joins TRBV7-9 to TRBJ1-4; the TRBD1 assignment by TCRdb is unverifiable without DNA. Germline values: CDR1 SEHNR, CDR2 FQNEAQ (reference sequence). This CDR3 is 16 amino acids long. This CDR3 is CASREGGRNENLALFF.

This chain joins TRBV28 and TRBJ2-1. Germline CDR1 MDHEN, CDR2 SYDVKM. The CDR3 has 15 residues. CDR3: CASSLGPGSYNEQFF.

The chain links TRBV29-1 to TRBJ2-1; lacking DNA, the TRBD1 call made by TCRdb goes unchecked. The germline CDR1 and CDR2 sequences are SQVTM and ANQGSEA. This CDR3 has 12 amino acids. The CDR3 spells CSVEGGFNEQFF.

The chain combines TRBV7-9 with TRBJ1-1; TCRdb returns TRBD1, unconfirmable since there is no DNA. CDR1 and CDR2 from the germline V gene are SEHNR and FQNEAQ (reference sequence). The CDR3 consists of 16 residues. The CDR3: CASSLVGTAMNTEAFF.

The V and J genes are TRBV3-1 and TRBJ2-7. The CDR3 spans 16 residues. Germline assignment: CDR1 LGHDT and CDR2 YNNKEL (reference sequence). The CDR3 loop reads CASSQGQLMALYEQYF.

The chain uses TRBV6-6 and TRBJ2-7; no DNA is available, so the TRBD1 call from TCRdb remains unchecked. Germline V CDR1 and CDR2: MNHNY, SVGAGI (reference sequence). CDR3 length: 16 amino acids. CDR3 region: CASSYSIGTPSYEQYF.

CDR3 sequence: CASSQDRGTAYNEQFF. The chain couples TRBV4-3 to TRBJ2-1; TCRdb proposes TRBD1, but this gene call is untestable without DNA. Germline V CDR1 and CDR2: LGHNA, YSLEER. This CDR3 region has 16 residues.

CDR3: CSVEGDYQETQYF. This sequence joins TRBV29-1 and TRBJ2-5; TCRdb lists TRBD1, though no DNA is available to test this call. The CDR3 length is 13 residues. CDR1 is SQVTM, CDR2 ANQGSEA, per germline. The full variable domain, in which reference TRBV29-1 and TRBJ2-5 provide the parts outside the CDR3, is SAVISQKPSRDICQRGTSLTIQCQVDSQVTMMFWYRQQPGQSLTLIATANQGSEATYESGFVIDKFPISRPNLTFSTLTVSNMSPEDSSIYLCSVEGDYQETQYFGPGTRLLVL.

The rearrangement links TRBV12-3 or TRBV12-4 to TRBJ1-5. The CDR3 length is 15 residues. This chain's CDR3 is CASSLVGRGNQPQHF.

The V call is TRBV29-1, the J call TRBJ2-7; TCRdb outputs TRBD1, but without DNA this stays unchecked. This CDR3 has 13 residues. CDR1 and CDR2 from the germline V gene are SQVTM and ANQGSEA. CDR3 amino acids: CSVGGGSTYEQYF.

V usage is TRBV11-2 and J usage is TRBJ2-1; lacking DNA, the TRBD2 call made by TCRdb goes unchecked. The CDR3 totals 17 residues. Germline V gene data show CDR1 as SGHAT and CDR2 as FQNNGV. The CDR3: CASSRWTSGGSEDEQFF.

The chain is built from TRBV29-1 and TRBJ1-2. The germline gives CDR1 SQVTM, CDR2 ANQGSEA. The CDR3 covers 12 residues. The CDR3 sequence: CSVEGAGRGYTF.

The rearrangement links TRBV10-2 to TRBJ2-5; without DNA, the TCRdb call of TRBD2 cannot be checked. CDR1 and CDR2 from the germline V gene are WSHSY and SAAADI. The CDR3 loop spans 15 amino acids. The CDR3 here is CASSDFDREGETQYF.

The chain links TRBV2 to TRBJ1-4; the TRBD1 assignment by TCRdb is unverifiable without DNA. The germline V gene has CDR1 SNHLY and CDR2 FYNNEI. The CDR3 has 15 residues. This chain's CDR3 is CASSEGGWSNEKLFF.